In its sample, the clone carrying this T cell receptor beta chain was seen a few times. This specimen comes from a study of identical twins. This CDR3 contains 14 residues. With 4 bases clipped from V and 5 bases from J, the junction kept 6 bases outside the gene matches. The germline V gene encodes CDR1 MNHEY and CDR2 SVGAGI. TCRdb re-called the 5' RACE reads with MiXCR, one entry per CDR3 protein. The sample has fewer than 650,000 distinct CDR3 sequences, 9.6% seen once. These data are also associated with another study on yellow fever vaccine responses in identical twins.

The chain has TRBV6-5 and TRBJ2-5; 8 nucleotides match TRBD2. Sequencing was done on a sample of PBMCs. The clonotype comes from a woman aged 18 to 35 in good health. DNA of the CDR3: TGTGCCAGCAGTTCAGCGGGAGTGGTTGAGACCCAGTACTTC. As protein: CASSSAGVVETQYF.